These 11 T cell receptor beta chains share one sample of origin, sequenced in a study of blood T cell repertoires in COVID-19 (dated by TCRdb to 2018 to 2020). Libraries were built with the immunoSEQ multiplex PCR assay. Imported from immuneACCESS, the table was reduced by TCRdb to in-frame sequences with V and J called. These copies leave out some clones; in studies compared against another copy, an unresolved V gene accounts for under half, and the cause of the remainder is not known. The sample table holds fewer than 150,000 clones, of which 60% to 80% were seen once. The top ten clones comprise roughly 11% of the sample. The specimen sequenced was peripheral blood. The source is a man in his sixties who had recovered from COVID-19.

J is TRBJ2-7 and V is TRBV4-2; D remains unclear. The CDR3 runs 13 residues. Germline V gives CDR1 LGHNA, CDR2 YNFKEQ. Trimming left V 5 bases short and J 0 bases short, with 8 bases between. CDR3 sequence reads: CASSSLSSYEQYF. DNA of the CDR3: TGTGCCAGCAGCAGTCTCAGCTCCTACGAGCAGTACTTC.

This chain uses TRBV12-3 or TRBV12-4 with TRBJ1-4; D gene ambiguous. This CDR3 spans 13 amino acids. V dropped 4 bases and J dropped 12 bases, with 15 bases sitting between them. The CDR3 nucleotides are TGTGCCAGCAGTTCCCCAGGAGGGCGGGAACTGTTTTTT. Translating gives CASSSPGGRELFF.

The rearrangement joins TRBV9 to TRBJ2-3; 12 positions match TRBD2. The CDR3 runs 18 residues. Germline CDR1 reads SGDLS; CDR2 reads YYNGEE. V was clipped by 5 bases and J by 0 bases; unmatched bases: 10. Written as DNA, the CDR3 is TGTGCCAGCAGTCGGACCGGGACTAGCGGGCCGAGCACAGATACGCAGTATTTT. Its protein product is CASSRTGTSGPSTDTQYF.

About this clone: Other DNA sequences in the sample encode the same CDR3. The V gene is TRBV28, the J gene TRBJ2-7, with a weak D call TRBD2 (7 bases). CDR1 is MDHEN and CDR2 is SYDVKM in the germline V gene. CDR3 length: 15 residues. V was pared by 6 bases and J by 0 bases, with 15 bases between. As DNA, the CDR3 is TGTGCCAGCAGCTCCCCCGGGGGGCCCTCCTACGAGCAGTACTTC. It codes for CASSSPGGPSYEQYF.

The chain combines TRBV3-1 (or the pseudogene TRBV3-2) with TRBJ2-1, with D perhaps matching TRBD2 (5 bases). Germline CDR1 and CDR2: LGHDT and YNNKEL (reference sequence). The CDR3 extends over 14 amino acids. V gave up 5 bases and J gave up 13 bases, with 21 bases separating them. This chain's CDR3 is CASSASALAATQFF. CDR3 sequence (DNA): TGTGCCAGCAGCGCATCGGCGCTAGCTGCTACTCAGTTCTTC.

The chain has TRBV30 and TRBJ1-4, with 10 bases that match TRBD1. Trimming took 4 bases from V and 6 from J; bases not matched to a gene: 11. From germline, CDR1 is GTSNPN and CDR2 SVGIG (reference sequence). The CDR3 length is 16 residues. CDR3 sequence reads: CAWIGTGAENYEKLFF. The CDR3 nucleotides read TGTGCCTGGATTGGGACAGGGGCAGAGAATTATGAAAAACTGTTTTTT.

This sequence joins TRBV5-5 and TRBJ1-6; D is ambiguous. The CDR3 loop spans 15 amino acids. The V and J ends lost 4 bases and 9 bases respectively, with 17 bases between them. Germline V lookup: CDR1 SGHKS, CDR2 YYEKEE (reference sequence). CDR3 region: CASSEGVVVSSPLHF. CDR3 sequence (DNA): TGTGCCAGCAGCGAGGGTGTTGTTGTAAGTTCACCCCTCCACTTT.

This clone was observed once. V gene TRBV2 combines with J gene TRBJ1-3, with 9 positions matching TRBD1. CDR3 length equals 17 residues. Unmatched junction bases numbered 12, after V lost 5 bases and J lost 4 bases. CDR1 and CDR2 from the germline V gene are SNHLY and FYNNEI. The CDR3 reads CASSQWGPGQGGNTIYF. The CDR3 nucleotides read TGTGCCAGCAGTCAGTGGGGTCCGGGACAGGGAGGAAACACCATATATTTT.

The chain combines TRBV9 with TRBJ1-4, with 9 bases lining up with TRBD1. Trimming cost V 0 bases and J 6 bases; bases outside gene matches: 3. CDR1 and CDR2 from the germline V gene are SGDLS and YYNGEE. The CDR3 has 15 amino acids. CDR3 nucleotides: TGTGCCAGCAGCGTAGGTTGGACAGGGGATGAAAAACTGTTTTTT. It is translated as CASSVGWTGDEKLFF.

The chain joins TRBV11-2 to TRBJ2-5; a weak D match, TRBD1 (6 bases). Per the germline V gene, CDR1 is SGHAT and CDR2 is FQNNGV. This CDR3 spans 15 amino acids. Trimming left V 5 bases short and J 2 bases short, with 15 bases between. The CDR3 sequence is CASSQNGQRQETQYF. CDR3 nucleotide sequence: TGTGCCAGCAGCCAAAATGGACAGCGTCAAGAGACCCAGTACTTC.

This clone was seen only a few times. The V call is TRBV6-5, the J call TRBJ2-1; D might be TRBD1 (6 bases). The CDR3 has 14 amino acids. CDR1 is MNHEY and CDR2 is SVGAGI in the germline V gene. The V end was cut by 9 bases, the J end by 0 bases, with 12 bases between. The CDR3 sequence: CASQGSSSYNEQFF. The CDR3 DNA is TGTGCCAGTCAGGGGTCGAGCTCCTACAATGAGCAGTTCTTC.